The T cell receptor (beta chain) under discussion was sequenced for a study of blood T cell repertoires in COVID-19. About the study: COVID-19 samples, acute and convalescent, were from the United States, Italy and Spain. Sample material is recorded as cDNA or gDNA derived from T cells, B-cell-depleted T cells, or PBMCs.

Authors' analysis steps: Scientists estimated how many nucleated cells there were by amplifying reference gene primers. TCRdb's table, derived via immunoSEQ multiplex PCR, lists solely in-frame clones and lacks some. D and trimming were read from the DNA, whereas the V and J calls and clone size are those reported in that table. This repertoire shows under 300,000 clones, about 84% found once; its top ten account for 10% to 15%. The sequencing input was peripheral blood. The clonotype comes from a man older than 75 with acute or convalescent COVID-19.

The CDR3 region has the DNA TGTGCCAGCAGCCAAGGAGGGGGTACTGAGCAGTTCTTC. Its translation: CASSQGGGTEQFF. The chain recombines TRBV3-1 (or the pseudogene TRBV3-2) with TRBJ2-1; a possible D gene is TRBD1 (6 bases). Germline V gene lookup returns CDR1 LGHDT and CDR2 YNNKEL (reference sequence). The CDR3 loop spans 13 amino acids. V was trimmed by 1 base and J by 9 bases, leaving 10 bases between them.